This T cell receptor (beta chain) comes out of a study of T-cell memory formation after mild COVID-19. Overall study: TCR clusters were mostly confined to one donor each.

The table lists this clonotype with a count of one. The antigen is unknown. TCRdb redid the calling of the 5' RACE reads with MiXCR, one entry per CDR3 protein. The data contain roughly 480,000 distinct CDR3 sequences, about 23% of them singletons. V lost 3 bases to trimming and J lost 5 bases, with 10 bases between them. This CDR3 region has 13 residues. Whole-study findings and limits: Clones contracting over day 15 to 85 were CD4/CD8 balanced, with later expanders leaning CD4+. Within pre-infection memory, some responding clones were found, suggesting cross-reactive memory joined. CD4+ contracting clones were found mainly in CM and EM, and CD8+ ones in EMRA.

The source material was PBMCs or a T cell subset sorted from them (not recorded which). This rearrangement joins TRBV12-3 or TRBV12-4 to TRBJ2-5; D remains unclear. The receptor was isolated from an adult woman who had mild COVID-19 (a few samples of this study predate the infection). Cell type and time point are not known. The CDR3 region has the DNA TGTGCCAGCAGTTTTTGGGTTGGGGAGACCCAGTACTTC. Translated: CASSFWVGETQYF.